The rows below give T cell receptor beta chains drawn from one sample of a study of Ad26.COV2.S vaccination and SARS-CoV-2 variants. Data came from immunoSEQ multiplex PCR; TCRdb stores just in-frame clones and leaves some out. In the table there are a few hundred thousand clones, around 90% of which are singletons. Sequenced here: peripheral blood, sampled in a trial of Ad26.COV2.S vaccine versus placebo. The receptors shown here come from a person aged 18-65 years who received the Ad26.COV2.S COVID-19 vaccine or a placebo. Each CDR3 is given without its conserved first and last residue. Fields, in order: V gene, CDR3 protein.

TRBV4-1,ASSLSRDGRSYGYT
TRBV19,ASSPRGESGYT
TRBV6-5,ASTGYSNQPQH
TRBV11-3,ASSLDTGGGSTDTQY
TRBV29-1,SVPPGTFSNEQF
TRBV2,ASRPDRGTTEAF
TRBV5-1,ASSPDRSTGELF
TRBV7-6,ASSLAPDSGRELF
TRBV3-1/TRBV3-2,ASSPQGGFYGYT
TRBV7-9,ASRWDQVSPLH
TRBV7-9,ASSYSETQY
TRBV7-9,ASSGSANQPQH
TRBV7-9,ASSTTGGWAEAF
TRBV19,ASRPRGLAGPSSYNEQF
TRBV9,ASSVGTGSNQPQH
TRBV15,ATSRGGSFSYEQY
TRBV4-3,ASSQGTSGASTDTQY
TRBV11-2,ASSPGSGTYEQY
TRBV7-9,ASSSGQGPTNEKLF
TRBV7-2,ASSERLAGQETQY
TRBV19,ASSPSIGYT
TRBV3-1/TRBV3-2,ASSEDRGNTIY
TRBV3-1/TRBV3-2,ASSQDISRPFKKDTQY
TRBV5-4,ASSRVSDHNEQF
TRBV5-1,ASSLIGQGGMGEQF
TRBV29-1,SVEWGTEAF
TRBV3-1/TRBV3-2,ASSQVRGQYNEQF
TRBV7-2,ASSLGLSTDTQY
TRBV7-9,ASSLTENYGYT
TRBV11-2,ASSLLRGGTNEKLF
TRBV5-1,ASSLVGGELF
TRBV6-2/TRBV6-3,ASSSSPSVRGGRETQY
TRBV4-1,ASSQDSGSLSYNEQF
TRBV5-1,ASTSSSGNTIY
TRBV30,AWKEYRNTEAF
TRBV11-3,ASSLGGLAEETQY
TRBV19,ASSASPVTQETQY
TRBV10-3,AISESQGAPLRGYT
TRBV7-8,ASRTGANVLT
TRBV6-5,ASSYGLDDNSYEQY
TRBV30,AWTDFTGSMIPGELF
TRBV9,ASSPNPYDTEAF
TRBV5-4,ASRSYRQGVYNEQF
TRBV5-6,ASGSGGDYEQY
TRBV12-3/TRBV12-4,ASSGDRGTEAF
TRBV10-3,AITPVENQPQH
TRBV18,ASSLRDNSGAF
TRBV5-1,ASRASAGYEQY
TRBV5-8,ASSLRGYT
TRBV6-5,ASRRGGTEAF
TRBV5-8,ASSPGGAVGTEAF
TRBV24-1,ATSDMTGTLSTGELF
TRBV30,AWAGGARTDTQY
TRBV9,ASSVGDSDYSNQPQH
TRBV3-1/TRBV3-2,ASSLGGAGRGPKLF
TRBV27,ASSLRRVPGNTIY
TRBV18,ASSPQTGGGNTIY
TRBV5-3,AKRSLGAAGYT
TRBV5-1,ASSLSGKNYEQY